The entry below gives a single T cell receptor (beta chain) sequence along with its context. Its antigen remains unidentified. All of the isolated RNA was reverse transcribed, so expressed TCRB transcripts were sequenced. The assay was immunoSEQ multiplex PCR, and TCRdb's table has in-frame clones only and misses some. The sample holds around 280,000 clones, roughly 8% seen once. This record belongs to a study of beta chain features in type 1 diabetes. Study outcomes and limitations: A greater similarity of naive, central memory and Treg TCRB repertoires was seen among patients than among healthy donors. Whether TCRB rearrangement is influenced by HLA type went unresolved here.

Germline-derived CDR1 and CDR2 are SGHTA and FQGTGA. The CDR3 is made up of 15 amino acids. V dropped 2 bases and J dropped 7 bases, with 14 bases sitting between them. This receptor was obtained from a young woman in good health. The chain carries TRBV7-3 and TRBJ2-2; D gene unclear. The sample comprised central memory CD4+ T cells from blood. The DNA for the CDR3 is TGTGCCAGCAGCTTAGGCGTCGCCCCCGGCGGGGAGCTGTTTTTT. It specifies CASSLGVAPGGELFF.